The TCR beta chain described here comes from a study of T cell responses to AZD1222 COVID-19 vaccine. Notes on the study in general: Dominant CD4 TCR responses targeted spike regions 160-218 and 743-854. Researchers took repertoire samples only after the peak T cell response had come.

The protocol was immunoSEQ multiplex PCR, while the TCRdb copy is restricted to in-frame clones and leaves out a portion. The table records approximately 140,000 clones, 75% to 95% of them present only once. Turning to this clone: Its target is not known.

This TCR came from an adult in good health. The sample here was peripheral blood, taken on day 0 of AZD1222 vaccination.

CDR3 coding DNA: TGTGCCAGCAGGAAGCTAGCGGGAGTTGGCGAGCAGTACTTC. The encoded protein is CASRKLAGVGEQYF. V gene TRBV7-2 combines with J gene TRBJ2-7; TRBD2 matches at 10 bases. Trimming cost V 6 bases and J 6 bases; bases outside gene matches: 8. The germline V gene has CDR1 SGHTA and CDR2 FQGNSA. This CDR3 spans 14 amino acids.